The 21 T cell receptor beta chains below come from one sample, sequenced in a study of cytomegalovirus exposure and HLA in healthy donors. A multiplex PCR was run with 60 Vbeta primers and 13 Jbeta primers. This table comes from immunoSEQ multiplex PCR, and its TCRdb copy is limited to in-frame clones, with some not included. Recorded for this sample: roughly 55,000 clones. The specimen sequenced was PBMCs. The receptors stem from a man aged 50 or older in good health and CMV-seropositive.

The V and J genes are TRBV19 and TRBJ1-1; no firm D call. CDR1 and CDR2 from the germline V gene are LNHDA and SQIVND (reference sequence). The ends were cut back, 5 bases at V and 0 bases at J, with 13 bases in the middle. CDR3 length: 15 amino acids. CDR3: CASSPWTGMNTEAFF. The CDR3 DNA follows: TGTGCCAGTAGTCCCTGGACGGGAATGAACACTGAAGCTTTCTTT.

The V gene is TRBV15, the J gene TRBJ2-7, with 7 bases identical to TRBD1. Trimming cost V 3 bases and J 0 bases; bases outside gene matches: 5. This CDR3 has 15 amino acids. The germline V gene has CDR1 LNHNV and CDR2 YYDKDF (reference sequence). CDR3 region: CATSRDRDSSYEQYF. The CDR3 DNA sequence: TGTGCCACCAGCAGGGACCGGGACAGCTCCTACGAGCAGTACTTC.

The V gene is TRBV11-2, the J gene TRBJ2-7; 13 nucleotides agree with TRBD2. After removal of 4 bases from V and 5 bases from J, the junction contained 5 bases not matched to a gene. Germline CDR1 SGHAT, CDR2 FQNNGV. There are 15 residues in the CDR3. The CDR3 DNA reads TGTGCCAGCAGCTCCCCCGGACTAGCGGGAGACGAGCAGTACTTC. Amino acid sequence: CASSSPGLAGDEQYF.

The chain is built from TRBV6-4 and TRBJ1-2; possibly TRBD1 for D (6 bases). The CDR3 covers 16 residues. V shed 4 bases and J shed 0 bases, with 15 bases lying between them. Germline loops: CDR1 MRHNA, CDR2 SNTAGT. The CDR3: CASSAQGHDPNYGYTF. The CDR3 DNA follows: TGTGCCAGCAGTGCCCAGGGACACGACCCTAACTATGGCTACACCTTC.

The rearrangement joins TRBV19 to TRBJ2-1; 7 nucleotides align to TRBD2. The CDR3 is 15 residues long. Per the germline V gene, CDR1 is LNHDA and CDR2 is SQIVND (reference sequence). Unmatched junction bases numbered 5, after V lost 1 base and J lost 5 bases. This CDR3 is CASSIVGGIDNEQFF. As DNA, the CDR3 is TGTGCCAGTAGTATAGTCGGGGGGATAGACAATGAGCAGTTCTTC.

On this clone: A read error may account for a junction end that differs from germline. The chain is built from TRBV25-1 and TRBJ2-7; 7 bases line up with TRBD2. The CDR3 covers 15 residues. Germline V gives CDR1 MGHDK, CDR2 SYGVNS. The CDR3 reads CASSEWGGSTYEQYF. The CDR3 DNA sequence: TGTGCCAGCAGCGAATGGGGGGGATCAACCTACGAGCAGTACTTC.

J is TRBJ2-6 and V is TRBV4-2; 8 bases map to TRBD2. After removal of 1 base from V and 0 bases from J, the junction contained 5 bases not matched to a gene. CDR1 LGHNA and CDR2 YNFKEQ come from the germline V gene. There are 18 residues in the CDR3. The CDR3 DNA reads as TGTGCCAGCAGCCAAGTAACGGGAGGGCCCTCTGGGGCCAACGTCCTGACTTTC. Residues: CASSQVTGGPSGANVLTF.

A word on this clone: Sequence at one end of the junction differs from germline and may be a read error. The rearrangement links TRBV7-7 to TRBJ2-2; D is undetermined. The CDR3 sequence is 13 residues long. Germline V CDR1 and CDR2: SSHAT, FNYEAQ (reference sequence). CDR3 sequence: CASSSWNTGELFF. CDR3 bases: TGTGCTAGCAGCTCCTGGAACACCGGGGAGCTGTTTTTT. The full variable domain, rest sourced from reference TRBV7-7 and TRBJ2-2, is GAGVSQSPRYKVTKRGQDVTLRCDPISSHATLYWYQQALGQGPEFLTYFNYEAQPDKSGLPSDRFSAERPEGSISTLTIQRTEQRDSAMYRCASSSWNTGELFFGEGSRLTVL.

V usage is TRBV29-1 and J usage is TRBJ2-1; 8 bases align to TRBD1. V dropped 0 bases and J dropped 5; count of bases not matched to a gene: 12. CDR3 length: 17 amino acids. From germline, CDR1 is SQVTM and CDR2 ANQGSEA. Written as DNA, the CDR3 is TGCAGCGTTGAAGATGGGTCTAGGACAGGGTTCGACAATGAGCAGTTCTTC. It is translated as CSVEDGSRTGFDNEQFF.

V and J are TRBV6-5 and TRBJ2-7; the match to TRBD2 covers 12 bases. The germline CDR1 and CDR2 sequences are MNHEY and SVGAGI. J lost 6 bases, V lost 0 bases, and 6 bases had no gene match. The CDR3 sequence is 16 residues long. In DNA, the CDR3 is TGTGCCAGCAGTTACTCGACGACTAGCGGGAGAGGCGAGCAGTACTTC. Translated: CASSYSTTSGRGEQYF.

The V call is TRBV9, the J call TRBJ1-2; D gene unclear. This CDR3 is 16 amino acids long. V was shortened by 0 bases and J by 2 bases, with 14 bases between the two germline ends. From germline, CDR1 is SGDLS and CDR2 YYNGEE. Here the CDR3 DNA reads TGTGCCAGCAGCGTAGGGTCCTCAAGAGGGAACTATGGCTACACCTTC. Encoded protein: CASSVGSSRGNYGYTF. Drawing the rest from reference TRBV9 and TRBJ1-2, the complete variable domain is DSGVTQTPKHLITATGQRVTLRCSPRSGDLSVYWYQQSLDQGLQFLIQYYNGEERAKGNILERFSAQQFPDLHSELNLSSLELGDSALYFCASSVGSSRGNYGYTFGSGTRLTVV.

The chain links TRBV28 to TRBJ2-1, with D possibly TRBD2 on 5 matching bases. This CDR3 contains 11 residues. The V end lost 10 bases, the J end lost 4 bases, and 8 bases lay between the germline ends. From germline, CDR1 is MDHEN and CDR2 SYDVKM. The CDR3 DNA sequence: TGTGCCATAAGCGGTTACAATGAGCAGTTCTTC. It is translated as CAISGYNEQFF.

V usage is TRBV18 and J usage is TRBJ1-1, with 10 bases that match TRBD1. The CDR3 has 15 amino acids. The V segment lost 8 bases and the J segment 1 base; nucleotides outside the gene matches: 7. Germline V gene sequence: CDR1 KGHSH, CDR2 LQKENI. CDR3 protein: CASKTGGESNTEAFF. The CDR3 DNA reads as TGTGCCAGCAAGACAGGGGGCGAATCGAACACTGAAGCTTTCTTT.

This rearrangement joins TRBV2 to TRBJ2-2; 13 positions match TRBD2. V dropped 6 bases and J dropped 4; count of bases not matched to a gene: 5. Germline loops: CDR1 SNHLY, CDR2 FYNNEI. The CDR3 length is 16 residues. The CDR3 DNA reads as TGTGCCAGCAGCGCGGGACTAGCGGGAAGCACCGGGGAGCTGTTTTTT. This sequence encodes CASSAGLAGSTGELFF.

This rearrangement joins TRBV9 to TRBJ2-1, with 12 bases lining up with TRBD2. The CDR3 runs to 16 residues. Germline CDR1 reads SGDLS; CDR2 reads YYNGEE. V lost 4 bases and J lost 5; bases outside the gene matches: 7. The CDR3 is CASSPRTSGTDNEQFF. The CDR3, as DNA: TGTGCCAGCAGCCCGCGGACTAGCGGGACTGACAATGAGCAGTTCTTC.

This chain connects TRBV2 to TRBJ1-2; the D is unclear. The CDR3 loop spans 14 amino acids. The germline CDR1 and CDR2 sequences are SNHLY and FYNNEI. V was cut by 0 bases and J by 4 bases, with 9 bases left in between. The CDR3 is CASSEAARGYGYTF. The CDR3 bases are TGTGCCAGCAGTGAAGCAGCGCGGGGCTATGGCTACACCTTC. Based on the CDR3 plus reference TRBV2 and TRBJ1-2, the full variable domain is EPEVTQTPSHQVTQMGQEVILRCVPISNHLYFYWYRQILGQKVEFLVSFYNNEISEKSEIFDDQFSVERPDGSNFTLKIRSTKLEDSAMYFCASSEAARGYGYTFGSGTRLTVV.

The rearrangement uses TRBV7-8 and TRBJ1-2; TRBD1 might be the D (6 bases). The germline V gene has CDR1 SGHVS and CDR2 FQNEAQ. The CDR3 has 13 residues. Trimming shortened V by 2 bases and J by 7 bases, and 11 bases separated the two germline ends. CDR3 residues: CASSLQGNTGYTF. The CDR3, as DNA: TGTGCCAGCAGCTTACAGGGGAACACTGGCTACACCTTC.

This chain uses TRBV5-1 with TRBJ2-2; D is possibly TRBD2 (5 bases). Trimming took off 6 bases at V and 2 bases at J, with 20 bases between the two ends. This CDR3 has 17 residues. Germline assignment: CDR1 SGHRS and CDR2 YFSETQ. The CDR3 protein is CASTSRTGGSNTGELFF. The CDR3, as DNA: TGCGCCAGCACCTCTCGGACTGGAGGAAGTAACACCGGGGAGCTGTTTTTT.

V and J are TRBV7-9 and TRBJ1-2, with TRBD1 matching 9 bases. V trimming: 1 base; J trimming: 3 bases; junction bases outside the gene matches: 9. The CDR3 runs 17 residues. The germline CDR1 and CDR2 sequences are SEHNR and FQNEAQ (reference sequence). The CDR3 bases are TGTGCCAGCAGCTTAGTCCCCTCACGGACAGGGGACTATGGCTACACCTTC. This translates into CASSLVPSRTGDYGYTF. The full variable domain, rest sourced from reference TRBV7-9 and TRBJ1-2, is DTGVSQNPRHKITKRGQNVTFRCDPISEHNRLYWYRQTLGQGPEFLTYFQNEAQLEKSRLLSDRFSAERPKGSFSTLEIQRTEQGDSAMYLCASSLVPSRTGDYGYTFGSGTRLTVV.

The rearrangement uses TRBV5-5 and TRBJ2-3, with a tentative D call TRBD1 (5 bases). V gave up 0 bases and J gave up 4 bases, with 12 bases separating them. Germline loops: CDR1 SGHKS, CDR2 YYEKEE (reference sequence). The CDR3 spans 15 residues. The CDR3 DNA sequence: TGTGCCAGCAGCTTGGCCTCAGGGATTGCAGATACGCAGTATTTT. Encoded protein: CASSLASGIADTQYF.

The chain couples TRBV6-1 to TRBJ2-7, with D possibly being TRBD1 (6 bases). The CDR3 has 14 amino acids. Trimming removed 1 base at V and 5 bases at J, with 12 bases between. Germline CDR1 is MNHNS and CDR2 is SASEGT. The CDR3, as DNA: TGTGCCAGCAGTGAAGAACAGGGCGGAAACGAGCAGTACTTC. Its translation is CASSEEQGGNEQYF.